This T cell receptor (beta chain) was captured by sequencing in a study of Ad26.COV2.S vaccination and SARS-CoV-2 variants. About the study: In the study, Ad26.COV2.S was injected intramuscularly once, or twice 56 days apart. Findings of the study overall: Following vaccination, spike-specific CD8+ and CD4+ T cell responses reportedly exhibited substantial breadth.

The germline V gene encodes CDR1 SGHTA and CDR2 FQGTGA. The V and J ends lost 5 bases and 1 base, in that order; junction bases with no gene match: 3. The CDR3 is 14 residues long. For this clone: Its antigen is as yet unknown.

The protocol was immunoSEQ multiplex PCR, while the TCRdb copy is restricted to in-frame clones and leaves out a portion. The sample comprises some 240,000 clones, roughly nine tenths of which are singletons, and 2.9% rests with the top ten. Described treatment: 15 to 20 received Ad26.COV2.S at low or high dose, single or two shots; five or six received placebo; per-sample allocation not given. On day 63 after the first injection, vaccine and placebo recipients gave samples. The vaccine delivered Wuhan-strain SARS-CoV-2 spike through an Ad26 vector. V is TRBV7-3 and J is TRBJ1-1, with 8 nucleotides matching TRBD1. The source material was peripheral blood, sampled in a trial of Ad26.COV2.S vaccine versus placebo. The source is a person aged 18-65 years who received the Ad26.COV2.S COVID-19 vaccine or a placebo. CDR3: CASSRTGTNTEAFF. CDR3 nucleotide sequence: TGTGCCAGCAGCCGGACAGGGACGAACACTGAAGCTTTCTTT.